These T cell receptor beta chains were read from a single sample in a study of human T cells and chemical hapten exposure. TCRdb independently ran MiXCR on the RACE reads; one entry per CDR3 protein. Altogether 150,000 or so distinct CDR3 sequences are present, about 14% being singletons, with the ten largest covering about 1.7%. Sample: whole blood, taken in connection with sensitization to the hapten diphenylcyclopropenone (DPC). Every receptor here comes from a woman in her twenties or thirties with alopecia areata. Some clones in this sample may be carry-over from other donors' samples. Each CDR3 is given with its conserved first and last residue. D genes are given only for firm matches. Clone sizes are given selectively: once, few, many, or a class where the clone is expanded.

cdr3_aa cdr3_nt v_call clone_size j_call d_call
CASTRGTVGTGELFF TGTGCCAGCACGCGGGGGACAGTCGGCACCGGGGAGCTGTTTTTT TRBV6-5 few TRBJ2-2 NA
CASSIGGAGNEQFF TGTGCCAGCAGCATAGGGGGCGCGGGGAATGAGCAGTTCTTC TRBV7-2 few TRBJ2-1 NA
CASSYRVGGDTQYF TGTGCCAGCAGCTACAGGGTGGGAGGAGATACGCAGTATTTT TRBV7-2 few TRBJ2-3 NA
CASSLDVGQGWGAFF TGTGCCAGCAGCTTAGATGTCGGCCAGGGGTGGGGAGCTTTCTTT TRBV7-9 many TRBJ1-1 NA
CASSVVPSGNYGYTF TGTGCCAGCAGCGTAGTACCCTCAGGAAACTATGGCTACACCTTC TRBV9 few TRBJ1-2 NA
CASSQDPREELFF TGCGCCAGCAGCCAAGATCCTAGGGAGGAGCTGTTTTTT TRBV4-3 few TRBJ2-2 NA
CSARGLAGANEQYF TGCAGTGCTAGAGGACTAGCGGGGGCAAACGAGCAGTACTTC TRBV20-1 NA TRBJ2-7 TRBD2
CASSWGNSPLHF TGTGCCAGCAGTTGGGGAAATTCACCCCTCCACTTT TRBV28 few TRBJ1-6 NA
CSARRAGGETQYF TGCAGTGCTAGGCGGGCGGGGGGAGAGACCCAGTACTTC TRBV20-1 NA TRBJ2-5 TRBD2
CASSIGGTHNNEQFF TGTGCCAGTAGTATAGGTGGGACACATAACAATGAGCAGTTCTTC TRBV19 NA TRBJ2-1 NA
CASSLTGDWNTEAFF TGTGCCAGCAGCCTTACAGGGGATTGGAACACTGAAGCTTTCTTT TRBV7-9 NA TRBJ1-1 TRBD1
CASSVAWDSINEQFF TGTGCCAGCAGCGTAGCCTGGGACAGCATAAATGAGCAGTTCTTC TRBV9 NA TRBJ2-1 TRBD1
CATSENTGELFF TGTGCCACCAGTGAGAACACCGGGGAGCTGTTTTTT TRBV24-1 few TRBJ2-2 NA
CASSIDSKAEQFF TGTGCCAGCAGTATCGATTCCAAGGCTGAGCAGTTCTTC TRBV12-3/TRBV12-4 few TRBJ2-1 NA
CAADRALIEQFF TGTGCCGCGGACAGGGCGCTGATTGAGCAGTTCTTC TRBV30 NA TRBJ2-1 TRBD1
CASSTGTGSNEQFF TGCGCCAGCAGCACCGGGACAGGGAGCAATGAGCAGTTCTTC TRBV5-1 NA TRBJ2-1 TRBD1
CASSLGASLPMNTEAFF TGTGCCAGCAGCTTGGGGGCCAGTTTACCCATGAACACTGAAGCTTTCTTT TRBV5-4 NA TRBJ1-1 NA
CASEDGVSYEQYF TGTGCCAGCGAAGACGGAGTTTCCTACGAGCAGTACTTC TRBV9 once TRBJ2-7 NA
CASSHAGAGLTDTQYF TGTGCCAGCAGCCATGCGGGCGCAGGGCTCACAGATACGCAGTATTTT TRBV14 few TRBJ2-3 NA
CASQSGSYNEQFF TGTGCCAGTCAAAGCGGCTCCTACAATGAGCAGTTCTTC TRBV28 NA TRBJ2-1 NA
CAISESTKNTGELFF TGTGCCATCAGTGAGTCGACCAAAAACACCGGGGAGCTGTTTTTT TRBV10-3 NA TRBJ2-2 NA
CASSTNTGELFF TGTGCCAGCAGCACTAACACCGGGGAGCTGTTTTTT TRBV7-8 many TRBJ2-2 NA
CASRVDRGMDGYTF TGCGCCAGCAGGGTCGACAGGGGAATGGATGGCTACACCTTC TRBV10-2 NA TRBJ1-2 TRBD1
CAGSPGFNQPQHF TGTGCCGGAAGTCCAGGATTCAATCAGCCCCAGCATTTT TRBV30 few TRBJ1-5 NA
CASSLGGSSEETQYF TGTGCCAGCTCCCTAGGGGGGTCTTCCGAAGAGACCCAGTACTTC TRBV25-1 NA TRBJ2-5 NA
CASSQGASVSGNTDTQYF TGTGCCAGCAGCCAAGGGGCTTCGGTTAGCGGTAACACAGATACGCAGTATTTT TRBV3-2 NA TRBJ2-3 NA
CSADSGFVNTEAFF TGCAGTGCAGATTCCGGGTTCGTGAACACTGAAGCTTTCTTT TRBV20-1 NA TRBJ1-1 NA
CASIKIFF TGTGCCAGCATTAAGATTTTCTTC TRBV28 NA TRBJ2-1 NA
CSAGTGTGTGNTIYF TGCAGTGCTGGAACCGGGACAGGGACTGGAAACACCATATATTTT TRBV20-1 few TRBJ1-3 TRBD1
CASRFAYEQYF TGTGCCAGCAGATTCGCCTACGAGCAGTACTTC TRBV6-5 few TRBJ2-7 NA
CAISEPPGQPETLHF TGTGCCATCAGTGAGCCTCCGGGACAGCCAGAGACCCTCCACTTT TRBV10-3 many TRBJ1-6 TRBD1
CASIPRGGNEQFF TGTGCCAGCATCCCCCGGGGTGGCAATGAGCAGTTCTTC TRBV5-4 NA TRBJ2-1 NA
CASSQSGLAVSYNEQFF TGTGCCAGCAGCCAATCAGGCCTAGCGGTCTCCTACAATGAGCAGTTCTTC TRBV16 NA TRBJ2-1 TRBD2
CSASNIGHEQYF TGCAGTGCTAGTAATATAGGCCACGAGCAGTACTTC TRBV20-1 many TRBJ2-7 NA
CASRRPGQVNYGYTF TGTGCCAGCAGACGTCCGGGACAGGTGAACTATGGCTACACCTTC TRBV28 NA TRBJ1-2 TRBD1
CASSFAGTGVEQYF TGTGCCAGCAGCTTTGCAGGGACGGGAGTCGAGCAGTACTTC TRBV7-9 NA TRBJ2-7 NA
CASSSPGTPEGAQYF TGCGCCAGCAGCTCCCCCGGGACCCCGGAGGGGGCCCAGTACTTC TRBV4-1 few TRBJ2-5 NA
CATSDSPWRGSSYNEQFF TGTGCCACCAGTGATTCGCCCTGGCGGGGGTCCTCCTACAATGAGCAGTTCTTC TRBV24-1 few TRBJ2-1 TRBD2
CASSSVEGMNIQYF TGTGCCAGCAGTTCAGTGGAGGGGATGAACATTCAGTACTTC TRBV6-2/TRBV6-3 few TRBJ2-4 NA
CASSIPGQGAYEQYF TGTGCCAGCAGCATCCCGGGACAGGGGGCTTACGAGCAGTACTTC TRBV4-2 NA TRBJ2-7 TRBD1
CASSLALAGRMEDTQYF TGTGCCAGCAGCTTAGCCCTAGCGGGAAGGATGGAAGATACGCAGTATTTT TRBV7-8 many TRBJ2-3 TRBD2
CASSVRGPAGELFF TGTGCCAGCAGCGTACGGGGTCCAGCCGGGGAGCTGTTTTTT TRBV9 few TRBJ2-2 NA
CASSIELGLARTETQYF TGTGCCAGTAGTATAGAACTCGGGCTAGCGCGCACCGAGACCCAGTACTTC TRBV19 few TRBJ2-5 NA
CASSFRDGELFF TGTGCCAGCAGTTTCAGGGACGGGGAGCTGTTTTTT TRBV12-3/TRBV12-4 NA TRBJ2-2 NA
CASSLDGAGRVYEQYF TGTGCCAGCAGCTTAGACGGAGCGGGGCGAGTCTACGAGCAGTACTTC TRBV7-9 NA TRBJ2-7 TRBD2
CASSLSGGGLTDTQYF TGTGCCAGCAGTCTTAGCGGGGGGGGGTTGACAGATACGCAGTATTTT TRBV6-5 few TRBJ2-3 TRBD2
CSVEGPGQGPRNIQYF TGCAGCGTTGAAGGTCCAGGACAGGGACCCAGAAACATTCAGTACTTC TRBV29-1 NA TRBJ2-4 TRBD1
CSANREWHTEAFF TGCAGTGCTAACAGGGAGTGGCACACTGAAGCTTTCTTT TRBV20-1 NA TRBJ1-1 NA
CASSPGGDYGYTF TGTGCCAGCTCACCAGGGGGCGACTATGGCTACACCTTC TRBV18 many TRBJ1-2 NA
CASRQTGTGTVYEQYF TGTGCCAGCAGGCAGACCGGGACAGGGACGGTCTACGAGCAGTACTTC TRBV11-3 few TRBJ2-7 TRBD1
CSARASGGALWADTQYF TGCAGTGCCCGAGCTAGCGGGGGGGCCCTTTGGGCAGATACGCAGTATTTT TRBV20-1 NA TRBJ2-3 TRBD2
CSVLGSSYEQYF TGCAGCGTGCTAGGGAGCTCCTACGAGCAGTACTTC TRBV29-1 few TRBJ2-7 NA
CASSYPLGTDAEAFF TGTGCCAGCAGTTACCCCCTCGGGACAGACGCTGAAGCTTTCTTT TRBV6-6 few TRBJ1-1 TRBD1
CASSLRGTDTQYF TGTGCCAGCAGCCTGCGGGGAACAGATACGCAGTATTTT TRBV12-3/TRBV12-4 many TRBJ2-3 NA
CAISITGVNEQYF TGTGCCATCAGCATCACAGGGGTCAACGAGCAGTACTTC TRBV10-3 NA TRBJ2-7 TRBD1
CSVLWDEKETQYF TGCAGCGTTTTGTGGGACGAAAAAGAGACCCAGTACTTC TRBV29-1 few TRBJ2-5 NA
CASSLLPRRTSGNTIYF TGTGCCAGCAGCTTGCTTCCCAGGCGCACCTCTGGAAACACCATATATTTT TRBV5-5 once TRBJ1-3 NA